This TCR beta chain was obtained from a study of regulatory T cells in long-lasting Graves disease. CDR1 and CDR2 (germline): LGHDT, YNNKEL (reference sequence). V was pared by 5 bases and J by 0 bases, with 3 bases of the junction left unmatched. This CDR3 is built from 15 residues. This clonotype was observed at least ten times. Sample time point: newly diagnosed GD, antithyroid drugs for less than 3 months. Extracted PBMC RNA gave rise to the TCR library. Patients came from an endocrinology department in Xi'an, China. iRepertoire HTBI primers and Arm-PCR of CDR3 regions built TCR beta libraries. As originally analysed: Identification yielded 62 TRBV and under 15 TRBJ segments across samples. TCRdb recomputed calls from the multiplex PCR reads with MiXCR, one row per CDR3 protein. These V and J calls rely on TCRdb rather than the paper's analysis. The sample has 400,000 to 500,000 distinct CDR3 sequences; 12% to 15% are singletons.

Another study also made use of these data, one on T cells in Graves' hyperthyroidism and ophthalmopathy. That paper notes: Uncontrolled infection, other autoimmune disease, pregnancy or lactation disqualified patients from enrolment.

The sample in question was peripheral blood mononuclear cells (PBMCs), obtained at new diagnosis, from a patient treated with antithyroid drugs. This sequence joins TRBV3-1 and TRBJ2-5; 10 positions match TRBD1. The sequence came from a woman aged 45-59 years with Graves disease. This CDR3 reads CASSGGQGNQETQYF. The DNA of the CDR3 is TGTGCCAGCAGCGGGGGACAGGGGAACCAAGAGACCCAGTACTTC.